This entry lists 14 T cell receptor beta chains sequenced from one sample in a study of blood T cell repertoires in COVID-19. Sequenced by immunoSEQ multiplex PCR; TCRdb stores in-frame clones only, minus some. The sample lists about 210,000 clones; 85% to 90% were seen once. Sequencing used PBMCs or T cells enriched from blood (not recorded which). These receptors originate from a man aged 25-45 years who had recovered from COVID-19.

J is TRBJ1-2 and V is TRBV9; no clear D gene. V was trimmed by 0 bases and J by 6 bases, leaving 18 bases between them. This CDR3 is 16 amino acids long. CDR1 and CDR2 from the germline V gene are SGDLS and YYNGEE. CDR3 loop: CASSVVGSGSKDGYTF. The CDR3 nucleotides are TGTGCCAGCAGCGTAGTGGGGTCGGGGAGCAAGGATGGCTACACCTTC.

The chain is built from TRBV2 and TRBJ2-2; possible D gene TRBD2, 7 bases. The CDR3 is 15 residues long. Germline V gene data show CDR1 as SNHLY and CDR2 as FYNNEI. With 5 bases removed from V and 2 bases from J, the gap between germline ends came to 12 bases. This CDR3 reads CASSNWGGNTGELFF. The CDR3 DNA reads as TGTGCCAGCAGTAATTGGGGGGGCAACACCGGGGAGCTGTTTTTT.

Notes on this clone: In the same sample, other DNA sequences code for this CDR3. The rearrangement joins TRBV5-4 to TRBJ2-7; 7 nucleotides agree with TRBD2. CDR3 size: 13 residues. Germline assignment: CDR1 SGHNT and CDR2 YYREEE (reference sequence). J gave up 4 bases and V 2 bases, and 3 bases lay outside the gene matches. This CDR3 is CASSLVGGYEQYF. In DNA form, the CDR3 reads TGTGCCAGCAGCTTAGTGGGAGGGTACGAGCAGTACTTC.

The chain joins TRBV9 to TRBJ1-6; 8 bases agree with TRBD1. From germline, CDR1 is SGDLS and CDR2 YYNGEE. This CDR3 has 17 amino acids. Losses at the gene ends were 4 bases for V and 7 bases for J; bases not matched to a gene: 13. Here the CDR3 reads CASSPTDWTGPNSPLHF. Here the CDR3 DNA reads TGTGCCAGCAGCCCCACCGACTGGACAGGGCCGAATTCACCCCTCCACTTT.

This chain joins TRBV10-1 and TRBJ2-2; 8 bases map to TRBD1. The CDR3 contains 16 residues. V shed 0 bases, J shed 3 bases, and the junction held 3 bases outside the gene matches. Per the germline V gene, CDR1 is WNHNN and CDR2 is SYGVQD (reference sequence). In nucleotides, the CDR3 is TGCGCCAGCAGTGAGTCGATGGGACAGGACACCGGGGAGCTGTTTTTT. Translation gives CASSESMGQDTGELFF.

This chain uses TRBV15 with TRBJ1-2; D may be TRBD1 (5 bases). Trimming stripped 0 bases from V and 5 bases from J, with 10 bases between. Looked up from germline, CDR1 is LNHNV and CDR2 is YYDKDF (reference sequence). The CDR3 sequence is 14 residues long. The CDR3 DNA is TGTGCCACCAGCAGAGATTTCAGGGAATATGGCTACACCTTC. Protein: CATSRDFREYGYTF.

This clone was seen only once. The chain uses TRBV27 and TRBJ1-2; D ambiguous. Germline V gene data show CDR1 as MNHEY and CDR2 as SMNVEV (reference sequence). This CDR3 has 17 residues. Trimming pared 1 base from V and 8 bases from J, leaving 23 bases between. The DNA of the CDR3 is TGTGCCAGCAGTTTATTTGCAACGCCTGGTGGGGAGGAAGGCTACACCTTC. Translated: CASSLFATPGGEEGYTF.

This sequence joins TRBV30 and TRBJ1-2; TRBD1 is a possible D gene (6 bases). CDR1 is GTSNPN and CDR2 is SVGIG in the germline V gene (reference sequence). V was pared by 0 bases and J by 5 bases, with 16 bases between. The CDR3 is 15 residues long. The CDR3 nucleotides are TGTGCCTGGAGTGTACCTCAGACAGGCTTATATGGCTACACCTTC. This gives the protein CAWSVPQTGLYGYTF.

The CDR3 sequence: CASSPRDRGMFEQYF. CDR3 coding DNA: TGTGCCAGTAGCCCTCGGGACAGGGGGATGTTCGAGCAGTACTTC. The chain combines TRBV19 with TRBJ2-7, with 11 bases aligning to TRBD1. Losses at the gene ends were 6 bases for V and 6 bases for J; bases not matched to a gene: 10. This CDR3 comprises 15 residues. Germline V gene sequence: CDR1 LNHDA, CDR2 SQIVND (reference sequence).

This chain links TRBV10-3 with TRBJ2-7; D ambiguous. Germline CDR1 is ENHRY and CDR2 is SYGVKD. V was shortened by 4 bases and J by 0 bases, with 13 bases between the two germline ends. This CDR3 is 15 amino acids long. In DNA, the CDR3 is TGTGCCATCAGTGGAGGCGTTCTGAGCTCCTACGAGCAGTACTTC. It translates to CAISGGVLSSYEQYF.

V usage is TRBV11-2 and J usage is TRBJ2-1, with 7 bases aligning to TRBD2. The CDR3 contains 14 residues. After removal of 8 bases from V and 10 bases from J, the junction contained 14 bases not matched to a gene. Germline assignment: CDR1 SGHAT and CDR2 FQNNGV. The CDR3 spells CASGQRAGEREQFF. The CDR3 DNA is TGTGCCAGCGGACAACGGGCGGGAGAACGGGAGCAGTTCTTC. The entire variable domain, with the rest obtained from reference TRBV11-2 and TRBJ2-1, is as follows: EAGVAQSPRYKIIEKRQSVAFWCNPISGHATLYWYQQILGQGPKLLIQFQNNGVVDDSQLPKDRFSAERLKGVDSTLKIQPAKLEDSAVYLCASGQRAGEREQFFGPGTRLTVL.

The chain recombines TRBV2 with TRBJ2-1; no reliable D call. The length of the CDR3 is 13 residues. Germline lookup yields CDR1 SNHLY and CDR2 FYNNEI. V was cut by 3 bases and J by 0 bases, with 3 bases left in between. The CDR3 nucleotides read TGTGCCAGCAGTGACGGCTCCTACAATGAGCAGTTCTTC. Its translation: CASSDGSYNEQFF. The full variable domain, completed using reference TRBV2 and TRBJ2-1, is EPEVTQTPSHQVTQMGQEVILRCVPISNHLYFYWYRQILGQKVEFLVSFYNNEISEKSEIFDDQFSVERPDGSNFTLKIRSTKLEDSAMYFCASSDGSYNEQFFGPGTRLTVL.

CDR3 sequence reads: CASSATDSYEQYF. The CDR3 DNA reads as TGTGCCAGCAGCGCGACTGATTCCTACGAGCAGTACTTC. The rearrangement links TRBV9 to TRBJ2-7; no firm D call. Trimming left V 3 bases short and J 1 base short, with 8 bases between. The CDR3 is made up of 13 amino acids. Germline V gene lookup returns CDR1 SGDLS and CDR2 YYNGEE.

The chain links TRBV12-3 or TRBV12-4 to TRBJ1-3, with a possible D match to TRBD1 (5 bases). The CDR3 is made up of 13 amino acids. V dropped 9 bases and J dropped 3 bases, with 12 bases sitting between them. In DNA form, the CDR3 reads TGTGCCAGTAAGGGGCAGGGTGGAAACACCATATATTTT. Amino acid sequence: CASKGQGGNTIYF.